The clone carrying this T cell receptor (beta chain) has more than one count but fewer than ten. Antigen specificity is unknown. These data are taken from a study of long-term antiretroviral therapy in people with HIV. Sequencing used immunoSEQ v3.0 at survey level. Sequencing aimed at 40,000-50,000 T-cell genomes per sample. Sequenced by immunoSEQ multiplex PCR; TCRdb stores in-frame clones only, minus some. The sample contains approximately 36,000 clones, almost 85% of which appear only once. Trimming removed 9 bases from V and 7 bases from J; junction bases left unmatched: 15. The CDR3 is 15 amino acids. The germline V gene has CDR1 LNHNV and CDR2 YYDKDF (reference sequence). Study-level findings and limits: Pre-ART expanded TRB clones stayed dominant throughout, though often decreasing after ART.

The receptor was isolated from a man younger than 35 with HIV. V usage is TRBV15 and J usage is TRBJ2-7, with 10 bases identical to TRBD2. The specimen was unsorted PBMCs, collected 0.6 years after starting antiretroviral therapy. CDR3 bases: TGTGCCACAAACCCCCACCGAGCGGGAGGGCATGAGCAGTACTTC. As protein: CATNPHRAGGHEQYF.